This T cell receptor (beta chain) was identified in a study of regulatory and conventional T cells in breast cancer. TCRdb processed the PCR reads anew with MiXCR; each CDR3 protein has one entry. The repertoire holds roughly 1,200 distinct CDR3 sequences, with roughly 42% as singletons. In its sample, this clonotype was seen a few times. The CDR3 has 12 amino acids. Germline CDR1 and CDR2: MNHEY and SVGAGI. V was trimmed by 9 bases and J by 9 bases, leaving 12 bases between them. J is TRBJ1-6 and V is TRBV6-5; D is uncertain. The sequenced sample was regulatory T cells from blood. This receptor was obtained from a female donor with breast cancer. The CDR3 nucleotides are TGTGCCAGTTCTGCCAAGGGTTCACCCCTCCACTTT. Its protein product is CASSAKGSPLHF.